This T cell receptor beta chain was profiled in a study of shared clonotypes between healthy human individuals. On the study more broadly: Plates per donor: three CD4 naive, three CD4 memory, two CD8 naive, one CD8 memory.

This clone was counted between two and nine times. Genomic DNA from each subset was divided evenly over several immunoSEQ plates. TCRdb's copy holds only in-frame clones and misses some; the assay was immunoSEQ multiplex PCR. The sample yields 550,000 to 850,000 clones, around 67% seen once. The CDR3 is 14 amino acids. Germline loops: CDR1 LNHDA, CDR2 SQIVND (reference sequence). Trimming shortened V by 1 base and J by 1 base, and 4 bases separated the two germline ends. The chain carries TRBV19 and TRBJ2-2; no clear D. This sequence originates from a woman aged 25 to 39 in good health. Sequencing was performed on memory CD4+ T cells sorted from blood. This sample's subset: CD45RA-negative fraction. In DNA form, the CDR3 reads TGTGCCAGTAGTATAGCGCTGAACACCGGGGAGCTGTTTTTT. It specifies CASSIALNTGELFF.